Below are 8 T cell receptor beta chains sequenced from a single sample in a study of T-cell reconstitution after alpha-beta-depleted transplantation in children. The authors prepared the TCRbeta library with unique molecular identifiers. Via MiXCR, TCRdb re-called the PCR reads, giving one row per CDR3 protein. The sample comprises approximately 490,000 distinct CDR3 sequences, around 12% of which are singletons, and less than 6.5% rests with the top ten. The sample in question was PBMCs from the stem cell graft donor, obtained from the stem cell graft. The receptors come from a human donor who donated a stem cell graft to a child with combined immunodeficiency.

This clonotype was observed many times. The DNA of the CDR3 is TGTGCCAGCAGCCGGTTTGGGTACACCATATATTTT. Its protein product is CASSRFGYTIYF. V and J are TRBV12-3 or TRBV12-4 and TRBJ1-3, with D unresolved. This CDR3 has 12 residues. The V end lost 6 bases, the J end lost 8 bases, and 11 bases lay between the germline ends.

A few counts support this clonotype. The V and J genes are TRBV28 and TRBJ1-1; D not certain. Looked up from germline, CDR1 is MDHEN and CDR2 is SYDVKM. V was cut by 3 bases and J by 3 bases, with 14 bases left in between. CDR3 size: 15 residues. The CDR3 bases are TGTGCCAGCAGTTTTTGGCAGACTCGAGACACTGAAGCTTTCTTT. Translation gives CASSFWQTRDTEAFF.

In its sample, this clonotype was seen a few times. The chain combines TRBV7-9 with TRBJ2-1, with D perhaps matching TRBD1 (6 bases). CDR3 length equals 14 residues. Germline assignment: CDR1 SEHNR and CDR2 FQNEAQ (reference sequence). The germline V and J ends were trimmed by 1 base and 7 bases, with 11 bases remaining between them. CDR3 residues: CASSLGFRGNEQFF. Here the CDR3 DNA reads TGTGCCAGCAGCTTAGGGTTCAGGGGTAATGAGCAGTTCTTC.

In this sample, this clonotype turned up many times. The V call is TRBV25-1, the J call TRBJ2-1; D is ambiguous. CDR3 length equals 14 residues. Germline CDR1 MGHDK, CDR2 SYGVNS. The V and J ends lost 3 bases and 4 bases respectively, with 10 bases between them. CDR3 coding DNA: TGTGCCAGCAGTGACCCCGGGCGATACAATGAGCAGTTCTTC. Amino acid sequence: CASSDPGRYNEQFF. The full variable domain, in which reference TRBV25-1 and TRBJ2-1 provide the parts outside the CDR3, is EADIYQTPRYLVIGTGKKITLECSQTMGHDKMYWYQQDPGMELHLIHYSYGVNSTEKGDLSSESTVSRIRTEHFPLTLESARPSHTSQYLCASSDPGRYNEQFFGPGTRLTVL.

This clonotype was seen more than once but under ten times. The J gene is TRBJ2-2, the V gene TRBV10-3, with D unresolved. Germline V gene lookup returns CDR1 ENHRY and CDR2 SYGVKD. Trimming cost V 5 bases and J 1 base, with 5 bases left between them. This CDR3 spans 13 amino acids. The CDR3 DNA reads as TGTGCCATCAGTTCCCAGAACACCGGGGAGCTGTTTTTT. Its translation: CAISSQNTGELFF.

This clonotype has more than one count but fewer than ten. This sequence joins TRBV11-2 and TRBJ1-2, with TRBD1 matching over 11 bases. CDR1 is SGHAT and CDR2 is FQNNGV in the germline V gene. CDR3 length: 18 residues. V gave up 3 bases and J gave up 1 base; unmatched junction bases: 10. The CDR3 here is CASSFFAGQGGDNYGYTF. CDR3 bases: TGTGCCAGCAGCTTTTTCGCGGGACAGGGGGGAGATAACTATGGCTACACCTTC.

In this sample, this clonotype turned up many times. The genes are TRBV6-2 or TRBV6-3 and TRBJ1-2; TRBD1 is a possible D gene (5 bases). Germline V gene lookup returns CDR1 MNHEY and CDR2 SVGEGT. This CDR3 spans 13 amino acids. The V end lost 2 bases, the J end lost 6 bases, and 10 bases lay between the germline ends. The CDR3 loop is CASSYPQGNGYTF. The CDR3 nucleotides read TGTGCCAGCAGTTACCCGCAGGGTAATGGCTACACCTTC.

The table lists this clonotype with a few counts. This sequence joins TRBV12-3 or TRBV12-4 and TRBJ2-7; D may be TRBD2 (6 bases). V was clipped by 4 bases and J by 0 bases, with 13 bases between them. The CDR3 is 15 residues long. The CDR3 region is CASSWRGSASYEQYF. As DNA, the CDR3 is TGTGCCAGCAGTTGGCGGGGTTCTGCCTCCTACGAGCAGTACTTC.